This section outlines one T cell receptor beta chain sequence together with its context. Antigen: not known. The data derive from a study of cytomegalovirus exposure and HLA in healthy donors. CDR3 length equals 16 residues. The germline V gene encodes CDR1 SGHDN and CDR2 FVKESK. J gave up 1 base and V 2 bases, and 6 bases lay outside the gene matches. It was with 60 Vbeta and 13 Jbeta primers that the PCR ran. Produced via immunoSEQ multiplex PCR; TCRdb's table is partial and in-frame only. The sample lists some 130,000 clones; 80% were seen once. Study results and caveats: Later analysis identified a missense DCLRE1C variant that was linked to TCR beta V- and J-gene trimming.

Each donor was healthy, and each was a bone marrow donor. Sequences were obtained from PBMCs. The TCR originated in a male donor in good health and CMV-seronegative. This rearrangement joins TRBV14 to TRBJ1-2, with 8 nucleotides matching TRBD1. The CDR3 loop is CASSQQTGAGNYGYTF. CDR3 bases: TGTGCCAGCAGCCAACAGACAGGGGCCGGTAACTATGGCTACACCTTC.